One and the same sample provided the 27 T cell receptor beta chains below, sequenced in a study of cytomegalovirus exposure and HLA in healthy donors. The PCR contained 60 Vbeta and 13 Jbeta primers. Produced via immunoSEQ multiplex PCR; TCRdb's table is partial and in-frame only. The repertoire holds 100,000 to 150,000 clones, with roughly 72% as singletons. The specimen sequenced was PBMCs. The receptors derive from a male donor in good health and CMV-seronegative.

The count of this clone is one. CDR3: CASSQAGAYEQYF. Here the CDR3 DNA reads TGCGCCAGCAGCCAAGCGGGAGCTTACGAGCAGTACTTC. The gene calls are TRBV4-1 and TRBJ2-7; D is perhaps TRBD2 (6 bases). The CDR3 extends over 13 amino acids. Germline assignment: CDR1 MGHRA and CDR2 YSYEKL. Trimming removed 1 base from V and 4 bases from J, with 8 bases in between.

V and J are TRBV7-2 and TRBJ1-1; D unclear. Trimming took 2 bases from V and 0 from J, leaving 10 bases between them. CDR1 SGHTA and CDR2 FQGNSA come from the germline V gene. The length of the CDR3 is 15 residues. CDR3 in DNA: TGTGCCAGCAGCTTAATTCCGGGTATGAACACTGAAGCTTTCTTT. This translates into CASSLIPGMNTEAFF.

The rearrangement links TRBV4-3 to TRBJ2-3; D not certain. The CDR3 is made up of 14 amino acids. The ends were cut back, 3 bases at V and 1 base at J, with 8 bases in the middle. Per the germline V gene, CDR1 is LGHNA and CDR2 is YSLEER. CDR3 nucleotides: TGCGCCAGCAGCCAGGTCCGGGGCACAGATACGCAGTATTTT. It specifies CASSQVRGTDTQYF.

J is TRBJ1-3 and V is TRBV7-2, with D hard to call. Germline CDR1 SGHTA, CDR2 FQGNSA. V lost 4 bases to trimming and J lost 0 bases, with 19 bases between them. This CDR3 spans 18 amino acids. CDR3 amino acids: CASSSPFTVDDSGNTIYF. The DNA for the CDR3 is TGTGCCAGCAGCTCCCCTTTTACAGTTGACGACTCTGGAAACACCATATATTTT.

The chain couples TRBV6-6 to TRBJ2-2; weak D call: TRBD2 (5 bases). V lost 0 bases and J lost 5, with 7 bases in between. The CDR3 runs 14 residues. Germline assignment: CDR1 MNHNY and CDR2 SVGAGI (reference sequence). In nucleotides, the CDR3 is TGTGCCAGCAGTTACTCGGGCGGGACCGGGGAGCTGTTTTTT. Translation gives CASSYSGGTGELFF.

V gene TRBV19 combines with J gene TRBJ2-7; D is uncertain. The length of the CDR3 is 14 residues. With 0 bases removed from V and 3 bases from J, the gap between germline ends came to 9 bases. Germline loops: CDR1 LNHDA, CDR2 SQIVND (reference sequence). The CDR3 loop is CASSIELGVYEQYF. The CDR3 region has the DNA TGTGCCAGTAGTATAGAATTGGGCGTCTACGAGCAGTACTTC.

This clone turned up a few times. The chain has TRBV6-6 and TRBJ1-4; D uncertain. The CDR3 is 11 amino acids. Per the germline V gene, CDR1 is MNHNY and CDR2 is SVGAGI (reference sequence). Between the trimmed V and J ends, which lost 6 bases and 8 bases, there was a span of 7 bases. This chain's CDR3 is CASRNLEKLFF. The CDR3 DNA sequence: TGTGCCAGCAGGAATCTAGAAAAACTGTTTTTT.

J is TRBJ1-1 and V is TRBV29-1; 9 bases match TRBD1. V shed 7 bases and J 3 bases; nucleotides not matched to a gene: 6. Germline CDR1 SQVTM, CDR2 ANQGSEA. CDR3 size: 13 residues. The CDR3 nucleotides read TGCAGCGCCCAGGACAGGGGACACACTGAAGCTTTCTTT. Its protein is CSAQDRGHTEAFF.

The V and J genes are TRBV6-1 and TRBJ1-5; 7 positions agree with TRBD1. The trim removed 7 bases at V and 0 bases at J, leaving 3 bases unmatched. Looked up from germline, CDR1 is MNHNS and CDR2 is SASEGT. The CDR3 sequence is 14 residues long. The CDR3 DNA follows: TGTGCCAGCACCGGGACAGCTAGCAATCAGCCCCAGCATTTT. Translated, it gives CASTGTASNQPQHF.

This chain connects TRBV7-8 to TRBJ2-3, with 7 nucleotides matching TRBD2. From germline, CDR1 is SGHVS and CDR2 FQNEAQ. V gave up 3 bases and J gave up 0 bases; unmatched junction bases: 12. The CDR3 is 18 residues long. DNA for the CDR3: TGTGCCAGCAGCTTGGGGCGCCTAGCGGTAAGGAGCACAGATACGCAGTATTTT. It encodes CASSLGRLAVRSTDTQYF.

The CDR3 loop is CASSEPRDWTNTEAFF. The CDR3 DNA reads as TGTGCCAGCAGTGAACCTAGGGACTGGACGAACACTGAAGCTTTCTTT. The rearrangement joins TRBV2 to TRBJ1-1; D perhaps matches TRBD1 (5 bases). CDR1 and CDR2 from the germline V gene are SNHLY and FYNNEI. V dropped 2 bases and J dropped 1 base, with 14 bases sitting between them. CDR3 length: 16 residues.

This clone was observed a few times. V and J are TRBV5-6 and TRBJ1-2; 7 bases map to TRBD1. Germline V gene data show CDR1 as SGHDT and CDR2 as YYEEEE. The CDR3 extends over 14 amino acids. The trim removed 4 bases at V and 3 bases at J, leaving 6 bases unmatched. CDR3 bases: TGTGCCAGCAGCGTTAACAGGGGTTACTATGGCTACACCTTC. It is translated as CASSVNRGYYGYTF.

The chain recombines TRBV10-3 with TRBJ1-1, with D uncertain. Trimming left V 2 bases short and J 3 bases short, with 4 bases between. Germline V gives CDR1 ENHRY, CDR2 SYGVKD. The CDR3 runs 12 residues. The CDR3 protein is CAISETDTEAFF. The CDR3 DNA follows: TGTGCCATCAGTGAGACAGACACTGAAGCTTTCTTT.

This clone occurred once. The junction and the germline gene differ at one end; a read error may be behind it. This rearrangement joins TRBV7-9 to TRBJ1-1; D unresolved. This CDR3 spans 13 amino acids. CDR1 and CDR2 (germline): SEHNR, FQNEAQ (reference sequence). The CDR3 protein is CSSSFLGRTEAFF. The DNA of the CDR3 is TGTTCCAGCAGCTTCTTGGGGAGGACTGAAGCTTTCTTT.

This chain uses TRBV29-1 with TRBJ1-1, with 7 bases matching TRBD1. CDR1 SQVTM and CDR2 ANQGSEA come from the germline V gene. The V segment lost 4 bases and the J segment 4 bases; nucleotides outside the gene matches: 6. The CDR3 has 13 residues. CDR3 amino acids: CSVGSQGGTEAFF. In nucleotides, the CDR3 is TGCAGCGTTGGTAGCCAGGGGGGCACTGAAGCTTTCTTT. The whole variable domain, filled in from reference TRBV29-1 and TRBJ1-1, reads SAVISQKPSRDICQRGTSLTIQCQVDSQVTMMFWYRQQPGQSLTLIATANQGSEATYESGFVIDKFPISRPNLTFSTLTVSNMSPEDSSIYLCSVGSQGGTEAFFGQGTRLTVV.

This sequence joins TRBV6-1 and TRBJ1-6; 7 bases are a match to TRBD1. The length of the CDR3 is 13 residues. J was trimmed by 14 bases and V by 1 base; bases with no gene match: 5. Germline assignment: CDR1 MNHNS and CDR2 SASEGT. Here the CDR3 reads CASSEVEGATLHF. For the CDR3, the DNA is TGTGCCAGCAGTGAAGTTGAGGGGGCCACCCTCCACTTT.

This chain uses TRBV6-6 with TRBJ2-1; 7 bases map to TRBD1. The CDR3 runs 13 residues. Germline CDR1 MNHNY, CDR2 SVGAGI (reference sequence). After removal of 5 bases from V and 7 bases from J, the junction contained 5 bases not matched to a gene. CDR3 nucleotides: TGTGCCAGCAGTCCAGACAGGGTGAATGAGCAGTTCTTC. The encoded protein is CASSPDRVNEQFF.

The CDR3 DNA reads TGTGCCAGCACTCAACAGAGTCCGAACACTGAAGCTTTCTTT. Translating gives CASTQQSPNTEAFF. The chain is built from TRBV2 and TRBJ1-1; D is uncertain. Per the germline V gene, CDR1 is SNHLY and CDR2 is FYNNEI. V dropped 7 bases and J dropped 1 base, with 13 bases sitting between them. This CDR3 has 14 amino acids.

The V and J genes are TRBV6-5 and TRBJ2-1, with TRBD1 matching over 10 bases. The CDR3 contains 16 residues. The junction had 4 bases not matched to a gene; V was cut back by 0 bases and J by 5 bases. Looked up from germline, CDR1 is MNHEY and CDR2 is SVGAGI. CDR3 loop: CASSYSTGGLHNEQFF. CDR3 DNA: TGTGCCAGCAGTTACTCGACAGGGGGCCTCCACAATGAGCAGTTCTTC.

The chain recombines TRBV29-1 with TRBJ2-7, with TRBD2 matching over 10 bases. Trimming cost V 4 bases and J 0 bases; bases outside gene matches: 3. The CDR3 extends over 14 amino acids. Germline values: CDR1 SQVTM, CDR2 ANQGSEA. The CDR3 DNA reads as TGCAGCGTTGGTGCTAGCGGGGGCTCCTACGAGCAGTACTTC. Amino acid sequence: CSVGASGGSYEQYF.

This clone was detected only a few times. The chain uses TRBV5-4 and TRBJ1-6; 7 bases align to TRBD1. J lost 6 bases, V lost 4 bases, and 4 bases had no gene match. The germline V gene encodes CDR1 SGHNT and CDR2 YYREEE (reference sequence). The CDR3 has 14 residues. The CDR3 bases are TGTGCCAGCAGCACCGACAGGGTTAATTCACCCCTCCACTTT. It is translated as CASSTDRVNSPLHF.

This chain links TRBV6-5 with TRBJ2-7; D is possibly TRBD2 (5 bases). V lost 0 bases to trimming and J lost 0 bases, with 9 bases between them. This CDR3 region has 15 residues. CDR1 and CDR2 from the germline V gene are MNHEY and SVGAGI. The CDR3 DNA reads TGTGCCAGCAGTTACTCGGGCGGGTTCTCCTACGAGCAGTACTTC. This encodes CASSYSGGFSYEQYF.

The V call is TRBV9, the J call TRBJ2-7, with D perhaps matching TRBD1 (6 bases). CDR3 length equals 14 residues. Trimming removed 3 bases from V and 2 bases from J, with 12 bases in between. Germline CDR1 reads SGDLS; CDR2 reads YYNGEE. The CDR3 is CASSAPDSPYEQYF. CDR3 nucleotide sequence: TGTGCCAGCAGCGCCCCGGACAGTCCCTACGAGCAGTACTTC.

The CDR3 reads CASRPGTVVGYTF. As DNA, the CDR3 is TGTGCCAGCAGGCCCGGGACAGTGGTGGGCTACACCTTC. The rearrangement uses TRBV6-1 and TRBJ1-2; 7 bases align to TRBD1. Losses at the gene ends were 6 bases for V and 8 bases for J; bases not matched to a gene: 9. Germline V gene data show CDR1 as MNHNS and CDR2 as SASEGT. The CDR3 totals 13 residues.

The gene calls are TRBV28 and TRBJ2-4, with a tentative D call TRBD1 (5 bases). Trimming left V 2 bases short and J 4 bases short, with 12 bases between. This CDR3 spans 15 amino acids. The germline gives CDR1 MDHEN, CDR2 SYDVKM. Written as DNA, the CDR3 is TGTGCCAGCAGTTTAGGGCAGGGCCTAAAAAACATTCAGTACTTC. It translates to CASSLGQGLKNIQYF.

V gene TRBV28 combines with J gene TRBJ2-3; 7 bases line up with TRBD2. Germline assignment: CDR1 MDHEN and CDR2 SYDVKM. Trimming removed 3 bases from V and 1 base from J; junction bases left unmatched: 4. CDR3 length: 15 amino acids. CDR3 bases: TGTGCCAGCAGTTTCAGCCGGGGGGGCACAGATACGCAGTATTTT. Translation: CASSFSRGGTDTQYF. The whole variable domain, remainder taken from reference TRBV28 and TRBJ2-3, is DVKVTQSSRYLVKRTGEKVFLECVQDMDHENMFWYRQDPGLGLRLIYFSYDVKMKEKGDIPEGYSVSREKKERFSLILESASTNQTSMYLCASSFSRGGTDTQYFGPGTRLTVL.

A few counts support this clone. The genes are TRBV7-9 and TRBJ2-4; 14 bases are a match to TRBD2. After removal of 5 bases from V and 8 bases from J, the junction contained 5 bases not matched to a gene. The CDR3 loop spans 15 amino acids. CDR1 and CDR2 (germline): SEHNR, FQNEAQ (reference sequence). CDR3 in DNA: TGTGCCAGCAGCCCGGGGACTAGCGGGGGATACATTCAGTACTTC. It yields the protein CASSPGTSGGYIQYF.